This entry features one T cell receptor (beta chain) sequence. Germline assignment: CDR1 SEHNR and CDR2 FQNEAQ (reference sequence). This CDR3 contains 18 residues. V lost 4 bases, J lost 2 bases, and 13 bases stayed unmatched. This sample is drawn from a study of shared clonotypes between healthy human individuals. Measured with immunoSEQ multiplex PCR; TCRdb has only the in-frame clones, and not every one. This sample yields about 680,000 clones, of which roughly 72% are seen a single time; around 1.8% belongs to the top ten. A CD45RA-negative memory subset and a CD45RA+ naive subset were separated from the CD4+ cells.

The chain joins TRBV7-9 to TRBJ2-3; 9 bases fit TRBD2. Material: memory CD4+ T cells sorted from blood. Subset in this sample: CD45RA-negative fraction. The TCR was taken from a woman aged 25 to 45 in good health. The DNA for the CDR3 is TGTGCCAGCAGCTCTACCCCCTTAGCGGGAGCTTACACAGATACGCAGTATTTT. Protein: CASSSTPLAGAYTDTQYF.